The 25 T cell receptor beta chains reported below all come from one sample, sequenced in a study of T cell repertoires in cytomegalovirus infection. Each CDR3 protein is one row after TCRdb ran MiXCR on the reads. The sample consists of roughly 68,000 distinct CDR3 sequences, roughly 20% of them appearing once. No cognate antigen is known for these TCRs. The sample taken for sequencing was PBMCs, sequenced either directly or after in vitro stimulation (not recorded which). All receptors come from a human donor in good health (CMV status not recorded). Some clones in this sample may be carry-over from other donors' samples.

In this sample, this clonotype turned up many times. The J gene is TRBJ2-3, the V gene TRBV7-2; 12 nucleotides align to TRBD2. Germline V gives CDR1 SGHTA, CDR2 FQGNSA. V lost 5 bases and J lost 0; bases outside the gene matches: 9. The CDR3 is 18 amino acids. CDR3 sequence reads: CASSTTGTSGSSTDTQYF. The CDR3 DNA reads as TGTGCCAGCAGCACTACCGGGACTAGCGGGTCTAGCACAGATACGCAGTATTTT.

The chain combines TRBV24-1 with TRBJ2-1; TRBD2 aligns across 8 bases. Germline CDR1 is KGHDR and CDR2 is SFDVKD. V shed 4 bases, J shed 8 bases, and the junction held 6 bases outside the gene matches. The CDR3 consists of 14 residues. In DNA, the CDR3 is TGTGCCACCAGTGACGCGGGGGGAGGCCATGAGCAGTTCTTC. This translates into CATSDAGGGHEQFF.

CDR3 residues: CASSIGGPNNEQFF. In DNA, the CDR3 is TGTGCCAGCAGTATTGGAGGGCCTAATAATGAGCAGTTCTTC. V usage is TRBV6-4 and J usage is TRBJ2-1, with D perhaps matching TRBD2 (6 bases). This CDR3 region has 14 residues. V lost 5 bases to trimming and J lost 7 bases, with 15 bases between them. Per the germline V gene, CDR1 is MRHNA and CDR2 is SNTAGT.

This clonotype was seen at least ten times. The chain couples TRBV5-4 to TRBJ2-5; no reliable D call. The V end lost 3 bases, the J end lost 2 bases, and 8 bases lay between the germline ends. CDR1 and CDR2 from the germline V gene are SGHNT and YYREEE (reference sequence). The CDR3 length is 13 residues. The CDR3 spells CASSWPTQETQYF. The CDR3 nucleotides read TGTGCCAGCAGCTGGCCCACACAAGAGACCCAGTACTTC.

This clonotype was observed a handful of times. The V and J genes are TRBV13 and TRBJ2-7; D gene ambiguous. With 2 bases removed from V and 1 base from J, the gap between germline ends came to 6 bases. This CDR3 has 13 residues. Germline values: CDR1 PRHDT, CDR2 FYEKMQ (reference sequence). The DNA for the CDR3 is TGTGCCAGCAGCTTATTGGGGTCCTACGAGCAGTACTTC. Its protein is CASSLLGSYEQYF. The full variable domain, in which reference TRBV13 and TRBJ2-7 provide the parts outside the CDR3, is AAGVIQSPRHLIKEKRETATLKCYPIPRHDTVYWYQQGPGQDPQFLISFYEKMQSDKGSIPDRFSAQQFSDYHSELNMSSLELGDSALYFCASSLLGSYEQYFGPGTRLTVT.

This clonotype was seen more than once but under ten times. The CDR3 region is CASSENPASYEQYF. In DNA form, the CDR3 reads TGTGCCAGCAGTGAAAATCCAGCCTCCTACGAGCAGTACTTC. The chain recombines TRBV6-1 with TRBJ2-7; no clear D. Per the germline V gene, CDR1 is MNHNS and CDR2 is SASEGT. This CDR3 comprises 14 residues. Trimming removed 2 bases from V and 0 bases from J, with 8 bases in between.

This clonotype was seen ten or more times. This chain connects TRBV28 to TRBJ1-2; D possibly corresponds to TRBD1 (5 bases). V lost 6 bases, J lost 1 base, and 15 bases lay in between. The CDR3 totals 15 residues. CDR1 and CDR2 (germline): MDHEN, SYDVKM. In DNA, the CDR3 is TGTGCCAGCAGAGTCCCGGGAGGGGTTAACTATGGCTACACCTTC. It encodes CASRVPGGVNYGYTF.

In this sample, this clonotype turned up many times. The chain has TRBV7-2 and TRBJ2-2; 8 nucleotides agree with TRBD2. CDR1 and CDR2 (germline): SGHTA, FQGNSA. J was trimmed by 4 bases and V by 5 bases; bases with no gene match: 12. The CDR3 runs 17 residues. The chain's CDR3 is CASSEDPAGVSTGELFF. CDR3 bases: TGTGCCAGCAGCGAGGATCCAGCGGGAGTATCCACCGGGGAGCTGTTTTTT.

In this sample, this clonotype turned up a few times. The genes are TRBV19 and TRBJ2-3, with D possibly being TRBD2 (7 bases). Germline lookup yields CDR1 LNHDA and CDR2 SQIVND (reference sequence). This CDR3 region has 18 residues. V lost 7 bases, J lost 2 bases, and 25 bases lay in between. The CDR3 region is CASTLGGGQGFHTDTQYF. The CDR3 nucleotides are TGTGCCAGTACCCTGGGAGGGGGGCAGGGGTTCCACACAGATACGCAGTATTTT.

This clonotype was detected ten times or more. CDR3 DNA sequence: TGTGCCAGCAGCTCAGGACTAGGAGGTGAAGCTTTCTTT. It codes for CASSSGLGGEAFF. The chain is built from TRBV7-2 and TRBJ1-1, with D hard to call. Germline V gene sequence: CDR1 SGHTA, CDR2 FQGNSA. V lost 4 bases, J lost 7 bases, and 13 bases lay in between. The CDR3 totals 13 residues. The whole variable domain, filled in from reference TRBV7-2 and TRBJ1-1, reads GAGVSQSPSNKVTEKGKDVELRCDPISGHTALYWYRQSLGQGLEFLIYFQGNSAPDKSGLPSDRFSAERTGGSVSTLTIQRTQQEDSAVYLCASSSGLGGEAFFGQGTRLTVV.

In its sample, this clonotype was seen many times. J is TRBJ2-2 and V is TRBV5-1, with TRBD2 matching 10 bases. The CDR3 has 14 residues. With 6 bases clipped from V and 6 bases from J, the junction kept 5 bases outside the gene matches. Germline values: CDR1 SGHRS, CDR2 YFSETQ. The CDR3 coding sequence is TGCGCCAGCAAGCGGGAGGGGGCTTCCGGGGAGCTGTTTTTT. Translation: CASKREGASGELFF.

The chain employs TRBV12-3 or TRBV12-4 and TRBJ1-1; D might be TRBD1 (6 bases). Trimming stripped 6 bases from V and 0 bases from J, with 14 bases between. The CDR3 is 15 residues long. The CDR3: CASSLEGHLNTEAFF. CDR3 in DNA: TGTGCCAGCAGCCTAGAGGGACACCTGAACACTGAAGCTTTCTTT.

This clonotype was seen more than once but under ten times. This sequence joins TRBV10-3 and TRBJ1-2; TRBD1 agrees at 10 bases. Germline-derived CDR1 and CDR2 are ENHRY and SYGVKD. V lost 8 bases to trimming and J lost 5 bases; unmatched junction nucleotides: 5. This CDR3 spans 13 amino acids. CDR3 nucleotides: TGTGCCATCCGGGACAGGGGAGGATATGGCTACACCTTC. Translation gives CAIRDRGGYGYTF.

This clonotype was observed at least ten times. V gene TRBV7-2 combines with J gene TRBJ2-5, with no clear D. CDR1 SGHTA and CDR2 FQGNSA come from the germline V gene. The CDR3 spans 14 residues. The ends were cut back, 1 base at V and 6 bases at J, with 12 bases in the middle. CDR3 in amino acids: CASSLGVAWKTQYF. The CDR3 region has the DNA TGTGCCAGCAGCTTAGGGGTAGCTTGGAAGACCCAGTACTTC. Looking up the rest from reference TRBV7-2 and TRBJ2-5 gives the full variable domain: GAGVSQSPSNKVTEKGKDVELRCDPISGHTALYWYRQSLGQGLEFLIYFQGNSAPDKSGLPSDRFSAERTGGSVSTLTIQRTQQEDSAVYLCASSLGVAWKTQYFGPGTRLLVL.

This clonotype was counted between two and nine times. The chain couples TRBV6-5 to TRBJ1-2; no reliable D call. The CDR3 is 13 amino acids. From germline, CDR1 is MNHEY and CDR2 SVGAGI. With 8 bases removed from V and 4 bases from J, the gap between germline ends came to 14 bases. The CDR3 bases are TGTGCCAGCTTTGATAGAGGGAGCTATGGCTACACCTTC. Its translation: CASFDRGSYGYTF.

This sequence joins TRBV12-3 or TRBV12-4 and TRBJ2-4; D ambiguous. V lost 1 base and J lost 7, with 11 bases in between. The CDR3 is 14 residues long. The CDR3 bases are TGTGCCAGCAGTTTAGGATCCGGCGGCAACATTCAGTACTTC. Encoded protein: CASSLGSGGNIQYF.

The V call is TRBV3-1, the J call TRBJ2-3; 12 bases are a match to TRBD2. Trimming cost V 2 bases and J 4 bases; bases outside gene matches: 1. The CDR3 runs to 15 residues. Germline CDR1 LGHDT, CDR2 YNNKEL (reference sequence). The CDR3 coding sequence is TGTGCCAGCAGCCAACTAGCGGGAGGGCCAGATACGCAGTATTTT. Translating gives CASSQLAGGPDTQYF.

This clonotype was seen only a few times. The V gene is TRBV29-1, the J gene TRBJ1-1; D uncertain. The V gene lost 5 bases and the J gene lost 6 bases, with 16 bases spanning the gap. In germline, CDR1 is SQVTM, CDR2 ANQGSEA. The CDR3 runs 13 residues. CDR3 coding DNA: TGCAGCGTTTTCCGACCCCTGGGAGCTGAAGCTTTCTTT. It codes for CSVFRPLGAEAFF. Full variable domain (missing parts from reference TRBV29-1 and TRBJ1-1): SAVISQKPSRDICQRGTSLTIQCQVDSQVTMMFWYRQQPGQSLTLIATANQGSEATYESGFVIDKFPISRPNLTFSTLTVSNMSPEDSSIYLCSVFRPLGAEAFFGQGTRLTVV.

Points on this clonotype: A much larger clonotype is one base distant, so this may be a read error. This chain links TRBV28 with TRBJ2-1, with 8 bases identical to TRBD1. The V gene's germline CDR1 is MDHEN and CDR2 SYDVKM. The CDR3 has 14 amino acids. The CDR3 DNA reads TGTGCCAGCATTATGAGGACAGGGAAGAATGAGCAGTCCTTC. Residues: CASIMRTGKNEQSF.

This clonotype was counted between two and nine times. This CDR3 reads CAISEIGGYETQYF. As DNA, the CDR3 is TGTGCCATCAGTGAGATTGGCGGCTATGAGACCCAGTACTTC. J is TRBJ2-5 and V is TRBV10-3; D gene uncertain. CDR3 size: 14 residues. Germline V gene data show CDR1 as ENHRY and CDR2 as SYGVKD. Trimming took off 2 bases at V and 5 bases at J, with 12 bases between the two ends.

Many counts were recorded for this clonotype. This chain uses TRBV7-6 with TRBJ1-2; tentative D call: TRBD1 (5 bases). V was trimmed by 2 bases and J by 5 bases, leaving 9 bases between them. Germline loops: CDR1 SGHVS, CDR2 FNYEAQ. This CDR3 is built from 13 residues. The CDR3 coding sequence is TGTGCCAGCAGCTTATCCGGGGGTTATGGCTACACCTTC. It is translated as CASSLSGGYGYTF.

This clonotype was picked up a small number of times. The chain combines TRBV28 with TRBJ2-7; TRBD1 matches 10 bases. This CDR3 comprises 14 residues. Per the germline V gene, CDR1 is MDHEN and CDR2 is SYDVKM. Trimming removed 6 bases from V and 3 bases from J; junction bases left unmatched: 5. The CDR3 coding sequence is TGTGCCAGCAGGGGACAGGGGTGGTTCTACGAGCAGTACTTC. Residues: CASRGQGWFYEQYF.

The CDR3 DNA is TGCGCCAGCAGCCAAGATGAAAGGTCTGGGGCCAACGTCCTGACTTTC. It encodes CASSQDERSGANVLTF. The chain joins TRBV4-1 to TRBJ2-6; D gene ambiguous. CDR1 MGHRA and CDR2 YSYEKL come from the germline V gene. The V gene lost 0 bases and the J gene lost 1 base, with 7 bases spanning the gap. The CDR3 is made up of 16 amino acids.

The sample holds many counts of this clonotype. The CDR3 DNA sequence: TGTGCCAGCAGCCACCCTCGTGACACAGATACGCAGTATTTT. Encoded protein: CASSHPRDTDTQYF. This sequence joins TRBV7-8 and TRBJ2-3, with D unclear. V lost 5 bases to trimming and J lost 2 bases, with 11 bases between them. The CDR3 consists of 14 residues. Germline CDR1 is SGHVS and CDR2 is FQNEAQ.

This clonotype was counted ten times or more. V is TRBV7-2 and J is TRBJ2-7; no clear D gene. Germline assignment: CDR1 SGHTA and CDR2 FQGNSA. V was shortened by 0 bases and J by 3 bases, with 6 bases between the two germline ends. The CDR3 length is 13 residues. CDR3 sequence (DNA): TGTGCCAGCAGCTTAGCGCTAGTCTACGAGCAGTACTTC. Translated, it gives CASSLALVYEQYF.